The 11 T cell receptor beta chains below were found in one sample sequenced in a study of a mutant IDH1 vaccine in newly diagnosed glioma. Time point specified: week 47, end of study. The investigators gave 300 ug of mutant IDH1 20-mer peptide in each vaccine dose, together with topical imiquimod. The method was immunoSEQ multiplex PCR; TCRdb's version includes in-frame clones alone and lacks a portion of them. The table has roughly 34,000 clones, over 75% seen once. Their antigens are not known. Sequencing was performed on PBMCs, taken from a glioma patient whose treatment included an IDH1 peptide vaccine. The receptors here all came from a middle-aged woman with glioma.

J is TRBJ1-2 and V is TRBV5-4; D unclear. Per the germline V gene, CDR1 is SGHNT and CDR2 is YYREEE (reference sequence). The CDR3 has 13 residues. Deletions cut 0 bases from V and 8 bases from J, with 11 bases between. The CDR3, as DNA: TGTGCCAGCAGCTTGGTGGCATCGCAGGGCTACACCTTC. The encoded protein is CASSLVASQGYTF.

The chain uses TRBV30 and TRBJ1-5, with unresolved D. V was shortened by 0 bases and J by 6 bases, with 9 bases between the two germline ends. This CDR3 contains 13 residues. Germline CDR1 reads GTSNPN; CDR2 reads SVGIG (reference sequence). The CDR3 coding sequence is TGTGCCTGGAGTGTAGAGGGCGGTCAGCCCCAGCATTTT. Translated: CAWSVEGGQPQHF.

J is TRBJ2-3 and V is TRBV4-3; D might be TRBD2 (7 bases). The CDR3 loop spans 16 amino acids. Trimming stripped 4 bases from V and 4 bases from J, with 18 bases between. CDR1 is LGHNA, CDR2 YSLEER, per germline. The CDR3 loop reads CASSPGGGRGPDTQYF. DNA for the CDR3: TGCGCCAGCAGCCCCGGCGGGGGCCGGGGGCCAGATACGCAGTATTTT.

The genes are TRBV6-6 and TRBJ1-5; 8 bases map to TRBD1. There are 14 residues in the CDR3. With 4 bases clipped from V and 9 bases from J, the junction kept 8 bases outside the gene matches. The germline gives CDR1 MNHNY, CDR2 SVGAGI (reference sequence). CDR3 in amino acids: CASSSTGAGGPQHF. The CDR3 bases are TGTGCCAGCAGTTCGACAGGGGCCGGGGGGCCCCAGCATTTT.

The rearrangement links TRBV29-1 to TRBJ1-2, with unresolved D. The CDR3 has 12 amino acids. CDR1 and CDR2 from the germline V gene are SQVTM and ANQGSEA. Trimming removed 6 bases from V and 4 bases from J, with 12 bases in between. CDR3 residues: CSVSDSSYGYTF. CDR3 sequence (DNA): TGCAGCGTCTCAGATTCCAGCTATGGCTACACCTTC.

The chain combines TRBV2 with TRBJ1-5; 7 bases align to TRBD1. The germline V gene has CDR1 SNHLY and CDR2 FYNNEI. J lost 0 bases, V lost 5 bases, and 16 bases had no gene match. The CDR3 is 19 residues long. CDR3: CASSPTIDRVGYSNQPQHF. In nucleotides, the CDR3 is TGTGCCAGCAGTCCGACCATTGACAGGGTGGGCTATAGCAATCAGCCCCAGCATTTT.

The chain couples TRBV4-3 to TRBJ1-1; D remains ambiguous. CDR3 length equals 15 residues. Per germline, CDR1 LGHNA and CDR2 YSLEER. Trimming pared 4 bases from V and 8 bases from J, leaving 20 bases between. The CDR3 coding sequence is TGCGCCAGCAGCCGATGGGGTTACGGGGAGGGAGAAGCTTTCTTT. Its translation is CASSRWGYGEGEAFF.

The genes are TRBV6-6 and TRBJ1-5; D remains ambiguous. The germline gives CDR1 MNHNY, CDR2 SVGAGI (reference sequence). This CDR3 has 13 residues. V lost 7 bases and J 7 bases, leaving 14 bases between the germline ends. The CDR3 spells CASKISLGQPQHF. In DNA, the CDR3 is TGTGCCAGCAAAATTTCCTTGGGACAGCCCCAGCATTTT.

This sequence joins TRBV15 and TRBJ1-2; possibly TRBD1 for D (6 bases). V shed 5 bases and J shed 8 bases, with 15 bases lying between them. From germline, CDR1 is LNHNV and CDR2 YYDKDF (reference sequence). This CDR3 spans 13 amino acids. DNA of the CDR3: TGTGCCACCAGCGGTTCCGACGGGGGCGGCTACACCTTC. This sequence encodes CATSGSDGGGYTF.

The V gene is TRBV6-5, the J gene TRBJ2-7, with TRBD2 matching 7 bases. CDR1 is MNHEY, CDR2 SVGAGI, per germline. The CDR3 is 14 residues long. J was trimmed by 11 bases and V by 0 bases; bases with no gene match: 10. CDR3 protein: CASSYSRPSGGEYF. CDR3 coding DNA: TGTGCCAGCAGTTACTCGCGCCCGAGTGGGGGGGAGTACTTC.

The chain couples TRBV29-1 to TRBJ2-2; D call uncertain. V shed 4 bases and J shed 3 bases, with 6 bases lying between them. Germline V gene data show CDR1 as SQVTM and CDR2 as ANQGSEA. This CDR3 has 12 amino acids. DNA of the CDR3: TGCAGCGTTGTTGAAGACACCGGGGAGCTGTTTTTT. This sequence encodes CSVVEDTGELFF.